Listed below are T cell receptor beta chains from one sample, sequenced in a study of post-analysis software for immune sequencing data. TCRdb used MiXCR to reprocess the PCR reads, holding one entry per CDR3 protein. The data hold more than 450,000 distinct CDR3 sequences, with 34% observed a single time. Sequenced material: blood. Receptors were obtained from a girl younger than 18 with multiple sclerosis. Each CDR3 is given with its conserved first and last residue. A D gene is named only where the DNA matches it firmly. Expanded clones are given a class, and other clones once, few, many or no size at all.

D gene | V gene | clone size | CDR3 protein
TRBD1 | TRBV20-1 | . | CSAHGDREEDQPQHF
. | TRBV4-1 | . | CASSQGSNSGANVLTF
. | TRBV3-1 | few | CASSLQPTYGYTF
. | TRBV5-6 | . | CASSLRTLATNEKLFF
. | TRBV11-2 | . | CASTPGRVEETQYF
. | TRBV11-2 | few | CASSSSAGPVAEAFF
. | TRBV21-1 | . | CASSNGQPTDTQYF
TRBD1 | TRBV5-1 | . | CASTPGGLTETQYF
. | TRBV5-1 | . | CASSPSQGLYEQYF
. | TRBV29-1 | few | CSVAASQETQYF
. | TRBV12-3/TRBV12-4 | few | CASSLRRGSTGELFF
. | TRBV3-1 | . | CASSQAVTQPQHF
. | TRBV18 | . | CASSPGPGGEQFF
. | TRBV6-6 | once | CASSYSHTDQPQHF
TRBD1 | TRBV10-3 | . | CAIAGTGPAGELFF
TRBD2 | TRBV20-1 | few | CSARAKSLAGRFYEQYF
. | TRBV29-1 | few | CSVARGNEAGRYGYTF
. | TRBV7-3 | . | CASSRHLKETQYF
TRBD2 | TRBV6-4 | few | CASSTGLKNEQYF
. | TRBV20-1 | few | CSARFPRVNYGYTF
. | TRBV28 | . | CASSLSSEQYF
. | TRBV7-3 | . | CASSLTFGAGEQYF
. | TRBV5-6 | . | CASSLAWGQIEYNEQFF